The rows below give T cell receptor beta chains drawn from one sample of a study of T cell changes during pregnancy in multiple sclerosis. The protocol was immunoSEQ multiplex PCR, while the TCRdb copy is restricted to in-frame clones and leaves out a portion. This sample has 17,000 or so clones, with 95% to 97% found just once. The sequenced sample was peripheral blood, obtained in the third trimester of pregnancy. Receptors were obtained from a female donor with multiple sclerosis, enrolled in a pregnancy study. The CDR3 runs from the conserved cysteine through the conserved F or W. D genes are given only for firm matches. Size tells how often a clone was seen (once, few, many) or the class of an expanded clone, and some rows leave it out.

D gene: TRBD1
V gene: TRBV4-2
CDR3 length: 16
J gene: TRBJ2-2
clone size: -
CDR3 DNA: TGTGCCAGCAGCCTCCGGACAGGGGGCGCCACCGGGGAGCTGTTTTTT
CDR3 protein: CASSLRTGGATGELFF

D gene: TRBD1
V gene: TRBV2
CDR3 length: 15
J gene: TRBJ1-2
clone size: -
CDR3 DNA: TGTGCCAGCAGGGCCACTACAGGGGAACCTTATGGCTACACCTTC
CDR3 protein: CASRATTGEPYGYTF

D gene: TRBD1
V gene: TRBV27
CDR3 length: 16
J gene: TRBJ2-1
clone size: once
CDR3 DNA: TGTGCCAGCAGTCCCCTTATGGGACAGGCGTACAATGAGCAGTTCTTC
CDR3 protein: CASSPLMGQAYNEQFF

D gene: -
V gene: TRBV27
CDR3 length: 13
J gene: TRBJ2-2
clone size: -
CDR3 DNA: TGTGCCAGCACCCATAGGGAGGCCGGGGAGCTGTTTTTT
CDR3 protein: CASTHREAGELFF

D gene: -
V gene: TRBV27
CDR3 length: 16
J gene: TRBJ2-1
clone size: -
CDR3 DNA: TGTGCCAGCAGTTTATCTGGAGTGGACTCCTACAATGAGCAGTTCTTC
CDR3 protein: CASSLSGVDSYNEQFF

D gene: TRBD1
V gene: TRBV4-1
CDR3 length: 15
J gene: TRBJ2-5
clone size: -
CDR3 DNA: TGCGCCAGCAGCTTGCCGGGACAGGGGCGAGAGACCCAGTACTTC
CDR3 protein: CASSLPGQGRETQYF

D gene: TRBD1
V gene: TRBV15
CDR3 length: 15
J gene: TRBJ2-7
clone size: -
CDR3 DNA: TGTGCCACCAGCAGACCCTCGACAGGGACCTACGAGCAGTACTTC
CDR3 protein: CATSRPSTGTYEQYF

D gene: -
V gene: TRBV28
CDR3 length: 19
J gene: TRBJ2-7
clone size: -
CDR3 DNA: TGTGCCAGCAGTTTATCCAAGGGCGGTAGGGGCCCCCGGTCCCACGAGCAGTACTTC
CDR3 protein: CASSLSKGGRGPRSHEQYF

D gene: -
V gene: TRBV28
CDR3 length: 14
J gene: TRBJ1-5
clone size: -
CDR3 DNA: TGTGCCAGTCTAATCTCAGGGCCCAATCAGCCCCAGCATTTT
CDR3 protein: CASLISGPNQPQHF

D gene: TRBD1
V gene: TRBV28
CDR3 length: 16
J gene: TRBJ1-4
clone size: -
CDR3 DNA: TGTGCCAGCAGTCCCTCCCCGGGACAGGGGGGGGAAAAACTGTTTTTT
CDR3 protein: CASSPSPGQGGEKLFF

D gene: -
V gene: TRBV11-3
CDR3 length: 14
J gene: TRBJ2-1
clone size: -
CDR3 DNA: TGTGCCAGCAGCCCCCCCTTCGGCGGGGATGAGCAGTTCTTC
CDR3 protein: CASSPPFGGDEQFF

D gene: TRBD1
V gene: TRBV5-5
CDR3 length: 13
J gene: TRBJ1-2
clone size: -
CDR3 DNA: TGTGCCAGCAGCTTCGGGACAGGGTATGGCTACACCTTC
CDR3 protein: CASSFGTGYGYTF

D gene: -
V gene: TRBV7-9
CDR3 length: 14
J gene: TRBJ2-2
clone size: -
CDR3 DNA: TGTGCCAGCAGCTTATCGGGGGATACCGGGGAGCTGTTTTTT
CDR3 protein: CASSLSGDTGELFF

D gene: -
V gene: TRBV9
CDR3 length: 14
J gene: TRBJ1-1
clone size: few
CDR3 DNA: TGTGCCAGCAGCGTAGTCACCCAGGGGATGGGGGCTTTCTTT
CDR3 protein: CASSVVTQGMGAFF

D gene: TRBD2
V gene: TRBV5-1
CDR3 length: 14
J gene: TRBJ2-3
clone size: -
CDR3 DNA: TGCGCCAGCTCCGGGGGGGGCCTGAGAGATACGCAGTATTTT
CDR3 protein: CASSGGGLRDTQYF

D gene: -
V gene: TRBV19
CDR3 length: 13
J gene: TRBJ1-1
clone size: -
CDR3 DNA: TGTGCCAGTAGTCTACAGGGAAACACTGAAGCTTTCTTT
CDR3 protein: CASSLQGNTEAFF

D gene: -
V gene: TRBV23-1
CDR3 length: 18
J gene: TRBJ2-1
clone size: -
CDR3 DNA: TGCGCCAGCAGTCAATCGTTGGGTGGGCACCTCTCCTACAATGAGCAGTTCTTC
CDR3 protein: CASSQSLGGHLSYNEQFF

D gene: TRBD2
V gene: TRBV7-9
CDR3 length: 13
J gene: TRBJ2-7
clone size: -
CDR3 DNA: TGTGCCAGCTCGTTAGCGGGGTCCTACGAGCAGTACTTC
CDR3 protein: CASSLAGSYEQYF

D gene: -
V gene: TRBV6-1
CDR3 length: 11
J gene: TRBJ1-1
clone size: -
CDR3 DNA: TGTGCCAGCAGTGAAACGGGTGAAGCTTTCTTT
CDR3 protein: CASSETGEAFF

D gene: TRBD1
V gene: TRBV11-3
CDR3 length: 15
J gene: TRBJ2-1
clone size: -
CDR3 DNA: TGTGCCAGCAGCAAGGGACAGGGGACCTACAATGAGCAGTTCTTC
CDR3 protein: CASSKGQGTYNEQFF

D gene: TRBD1
V gene: TRBV7-9
CDR3 length: 17
J gene: TRBJ1-1
clone size: once
CDR3 DNA: TGTGCCAGCAGCTTATATTCCAGGGGGATTGATTCCACTGAAGCTTTCTTT
CDR3 protein: CASSLYSRGIDSTEAFF

D gene: -
V gene: TRBV11-2
CDR3 length: 13
J gene: TRBJ1-1
clone size: -
CDR3 DNA: TGTGCCAGCAGCTTAGTTTTTAGCACTGAAGCTTTCTTT
CDR3 protein: CASSLVFSTEAFF

D gene: -
V gene: TRBV29-1
CDR3 length: 15
J gene: TRBJ2-7
clone size: -
CDR3 DNA: TGCAGCGTTGGGGGGTCGGGAGCGACATCCTACGAGCAGTACTTC
CDR3 protein: CSVGGSGATSYEQYF

D gene: -
V gene: TRBV5-6
CDR3 length: 15
J gene: TRBJ1-6
clone size: -
CDR3 DNA: TGTGCCAGCAGCTTGTCCCCGACAGTAGGTTCACCCCTCCACTTT
CDR3 protein: CASSLSPTVGSPLHF

D gene: TRBD2
V gene: TRBV7-7
CDR3 length: 15
J gene: TRBJ2-1
clone size: -
CDR3 DNA: TGTGCCAGCAGCCCCGGGACTAGCGGGGGGGCTGTAAGGGTCTTC
CDR3 protein: CASSPGTSGGAVRVF

D gene: TRBD2
V gene: TRBV19
CDR3 length: 14
J gene: TRBJ2-7
clone size: -
CDR3 DNA: TGTGCCAGTAGTTCACTAGCGGGAGGCTACGAGCAGTACTTC
CDR3 protein: CASSSLAGGYEQYF

D gene: TRBD1
V gene: TRBV5-1
CDR3 length: 16
J gene: TRBJ1-4
clone size: -
CDR3 DNA: TGCGCCAGCAGCCCCGCCCGGACAGGGGCTAATGAAAAACTGTTTTTT
CDR3 protein: CASSPARTGANEKLFF

D gene: -
V gene: TRBV28
CDR3 length: 14
J gene: TRBJ1-3
clone size: -
CDR3 DNA: TGTGCCAGCAGCGGTACAGGGACTGGAAACACCATATATTTT
CDR3 protein: CASSGTGTGNTIYF

D gene: -
V gene: TRBV6-6
CDR3 length: 13
J gene: TRBJ2-3
clone size: -
CDR3 DNA: TGTGCCAGCAGTTACCCTCCGGCAGATACGCAGTATTTT
CDR3 protein: CASSYPPADTQYF

D gene: -
V gene: TRBV7-5
CDR3 length: 18
J gene: TRBJ2-5
clone size: -
CDR3 DNA: TGTGTCAGAAGCTTACGGAGACCGGACAGGGGCGACCAAGAGACCCAGTACTTC
CDR3 protein: CVRSLRRPDRGDQETQYF

D gene: -
V gene: TRBV7-9
CDR3 length: 15
J gene: TRBJ1-2
clone size: once
CDR3 DNA: TGTGCCAGCAGCTTAGACGGAGAGCCTAACTATGGCTACACCTTC
CDR3 protein: CASSLDGEPNYGYTF

D gene: -
V gene: TRBV7-5
CDR3 length: 20
J gene: TRBJ2-1
clone size: -
CDR3 DNA: TGTGTCAGAAGCTTAGTATTTAGGGCGCGGGAGGGCCTGTCCTACAATGAGCAGTTCTTC
CDR3 protein: CVRSLVFRAREGLSYNEQFF

D gene: -
V gene: TRBV28
CDR3 length: 16
J gene: TRBJ2-7
clone size: -
CDR3 DNA: TGTGCCAGCAGCCGTCCGTCCGGGACAAGGTTCTACGAGCAGTACTTC
CDR3 protein: CASSRPSGTRFYEQYF

D gene: -
V gene: TRBV4-3
CDR3 length: 14
J gene: TRBJ2-7
clone size: -
CDR3 DNA: TGCGCCAGCAGCCAATATGGCGGTCCCTACGAGCAGTACTTC
CDR3 protein: CASSQYGGPYEQYF

D gene: TRBD1
V gene: TRBV7-6
CDR3 length: 15
J gene: TRBJ2-3
clone size: -
CDR3 DNA: TGTGCCAGCAGCCTCAGGACAGGGATCACAGATACGCAGTATTTT
CDR3 protein: CASSLRTGITDTQYF

D gene: -
V gene: TRBV4-3
CDR3 length: 17
J gene: TRBJ2-1
clone size: -
CDR3 DNA: TGCGCCAGCAGCCCTTACGGGGACTCGAGCTCCTACAATGAGCAGTTCTTC
CDR3 protein: CASSPYGDSSSYNEQFF

D gene: TRBD1
V gene: TRBV29-1
CDR3 length: 16
J gene: TRBJ2-5
clone size: -
CDR3 DNA: TGCAGCGTTGATGGGCGGACAGGGAGGTTGAGGGAGACCCAGTACTTC
CDR3 protein: CSVDGRTGRLRETQYF

D gene: TRBD1
V gene: TRBV5-1
CDR3 length: 14
J gene: TRBJ1-4
clone size: -
CDR3 DNA: TGCGCCAGCAGCCCTACAGGGGGCTTGGAAAAACTGTTTTTT
CDR3 protein: CASSPTGGLEKLFF

D gene: -
V gene: TRBV19
CDR3 length: 15
J gene: TRBJ2-7
clone size: once
CDR3 DNA: TGTGCCAGTAGCCCTTACTTGAAAAGCTCCTACGAGCAGTACTTC
CDR3 protein: CASSPYLKSSYEQYF

D gene: TRBD2
V gene: TRBV4-2
CDR3 length: 18
J gene: TRBJ2-3
clone size: -
CDR3 DNA: TGTGCCAGCAGCCTACTGGTTAGCGGGAAGGCCCGCACAGATACGCAGTATTTT
CDR3 protein: CASSLLVSGKARTDTQYF

D gene: -
V gene: TRBV2
CDR3 length: 13
J gene: TRBJ1-1
clone size: -
CDR3 DNA: TGTGCCAGCAGTGAACTAGGGAACACTGAAGCTTTCTTT
CDR3 protein: CASSELGNTEAFF

D gene: -
V gene: TRBV7-9
CDR3 length: 17
J gene: TRBJ2-1
clone size: -
CDR3 DNA: TGTGCCAGCAGCTTACCGTTAGCGGTTGGGGCCTACAATGAGCAGTTCTTC
CDR3 protein: CASSLPLAVGAYNEQFF

D gene: TRBD2
V gene: TRBV5-4
CDR3 length: 17
J gene: TRBJ2-3
clone size: -
CDR3 DNA: TGTGCCAGCAGCTTGGCCGTCACGGGGGGGCCGGCAGATACGCAGTATTTT
CDR3 protein: CASSLAVTGGPADTQYF

D gene: -
V gene: TRBV7-3
CDR3 length: 16
J gene: TRBJ1-2
clone size: -
CDR3 DNA: TGTGCCAGCAGCTTATCAAAAGAGTCGGACAATTATGGCTACACCTTC
CDR3 protein: CASSLSKESDNYGYTF

D gene: TRBD1
V gene: TRBV29-1
CDR3 length: 15
J gene: TRBJ2-7
clone size: -
CDR3 DNA: TGCAGCGTTGAGGCCCCGGGACAGGGCCCTTACGAGCAGTACTTC
CDR3 protein: CSVEAPGQGPYEQYF

D gene: -
V gene: TRBV19
CDR3 length: 16
J gene: TRBJ1-5
clone size: -
CDR3 DNA: TGTGCCAGTAGTACTTCGGGACTGCCCGGCAATCAGCCCCAGCATTTT
CDR3 protein: CASSTSGLPGNQPQHF